This T cell receptor (beta chain) was identified during a study of blood T cell repertoires in COVID-19 (dated by TCRdb to 2020 to 2022). As for the study more broadly: The collaborator samples originated in the United States, Italy and Spain and spanned the acute and convalescent phases of COVID-19. The material from the prospective study consisted of cDNA or gDNA derived from T cells, B-cell-depleted T cells, or PBMCs. Deeply sampled blood TCRbeta repertoires from subjects exposed to, actively infected with, or recovered from COVID-19 were included in the dataset. The repertoires were released in a freely available public database intended as a resource for research on the immune response to SARS-CoV-2. The samples were drawn from two sources: the first 160 participants of the ongoing ImmuneRACE study, and 950 to 1,500 subjects contributed by 6 global collaborators. A de-identified subject ID, COVID-19 status, age in years and sex were almost always included in the sample metadata. Where available, HLA class I and class II types were obtained from metadata supplied by the sample provider rather than from assay-based typing.

Based on the germline V gene, the CDR1 and CDR2 sequences are SGHTA and FQGTGA. V and J are truncated by 2 bases and 1 base respectively, leaving an intervening sequence of 4 bases. There are 13 amino acids in the CDR3, from cysteine to phenylalanine inclusive. Only the CDR3 DNA stays, 39 bases, in frame from base 1. Results the study describes overall, beyond this receptor: The quantity of clinical and demographic metadata differed by source and by participant and was supplied without curation.

In regard to this clone: The target of this receptor is not known. Base qualities are not recorded, but no much larger clone differs from it by a single base.

Each collaborating institution followed its own protocols to collect whole blood in K2EDTA tubes. For TCRbeta analysis, collaborators shipped samples in one of three forms: frozen whole blood, isolated PBMCs, or DNA extracted from either of those sample types. The immunoSEQ Assay, a bias-controlled multiplex PCR, was used to amplify TCRbeta CDR3 regions from genomic DNA. Turning to the authors' computational methods: The number of nucleated cells in each sample was estimated by amplification of reference gene primers within the assay. To quantify the absolute abundance of each unique TCRbeta CDR3 rearrangement, sequence reads were collapsed and filtered. Productive Simpson clonality was computed per sample as the square root of Simpson's diversity index over productive rearrangements. TCRdb's version of the immuneACCESS table is confined to in-frame rearrangements and falls short of the full clone set. An unresolved V gene accounts for under half of the shortfall where checked; the remainder is of unknown origin. The D gene and trimming were derived from the DNA, and the V and J assignments and clone size from that table. Present in this sample are some 400,000 clones, more than 85% of which were seen just once. The ten biggest clones cover less than 3.5% of the sample.

This TCR was sampled from a human donor in a cohort sampled during active COVID-19. The chain employs TRBV7-3 and TRBJ2-3; no D gene is confidently identified. Sequenced input: peripheral blood. Here is the DNA: TGTGCCAGCAGCTTAGCGCGCACAGATACGCAGTATTTT. Translation gives CASSLARTDTQYF.